This TCR beta chain emerged from a study of blood T cell repertoires in COVID-19. Study as a whole: Sites across the United States, Italy and Spain contributed samples from acute and convalescent COVID-19. The cDNA or gDNA used as material had been derived from T cells, B-cell-depleted T cells, or PBMCs.

During active infection, Seattle patients enrolled and were then monitored through disease. In the source study's methods: Scientists estimated how many nucleated cells there were by amplifying reference gene primers. The assay was immunoSEQ multiplex PCR, and TCRdb's table has in-frame clones only and misses some. V and J calls plus clone size are reproduced from that table; the DNA served to infer D and trimming. The table has hundreds of thousands of clones, about nine tenths seen once. The CDR3 runs 16 residues. Unmatched junction bases numbered 7, after V lost 4 bases and J lost 2 bases. Germline-derived CDR1 and CDR2 are SGHRS and YFSETQ.

The source is a woman in her twenties or thirties with COVID-19, enrolled during active disease. The specimen sequenced was peripheral blood. The gene calls are TRBV5-1 and TRBJ2-2, with 8 bases that match TRBD1. Here the CDR3 reads CASSKGTGDNTGELFF. CDR3 nucleotide sequence: TGCGCCAGCAGCAAGGGGACAGGTGATAACACCGGGGAGCTGTTTTTT.